This T cell receptor beta chain derives from a study of T cells after somatic rescue of genetic block. TCRdb's copy holds only in-frame clones and misses some; the assay was immunoSEQ multiplex PCR. The table shows 8,000 to 9,000 clones, with over 75% occurring only once. Germline CDR1 LGHNT, CDR2 FRNRAP. With 1 base removed from V and 1 base from J, the gap between germline ends came to 20 bases. This CDR3 is 18 amino acids long. This chain joins TRBV12-5 and TRBJ2-7; D is perhaps TRBD1 or TRBD2 (5 bases each). Sequenced material: peripheral blood mononuclear cells (PBMCs). This TCR came from a boy aged 5-17 years. CDR3 protein: CASGLERNLGTRSYEQYF. CDR3 sequence (DNA): TGTGCTAGTGGTTTGGAAAGGAACCTCGGGACGCGATCCTACGAGCAGTACTTC.